The source of this T cell receptor (beta chain) is a study of regulatory T cells in long-lasting Graves disease. Regarding the study as a whole: Relative to new patients (roughly 900), persistent patients exhibited greater sharing of public clonotypes (more than 2,500). Sample size, which was small, may have reduced accuracy.

As for this clonotype: What it binds is not known.

Germline V gene data show CDR1 as MDHEN and CDR2 as SYDVKM. This CDR3 spans 15 amino acids. V lost 1 base and J lost 4; bases outside the gene matches: 2. Time point specified: persistent/refractory GD, antithyroid drugs over 5 years with positive TRAb. TCR sequences were obtained from RNA taken from PBMCs. A volume of 8.5 to 10 milliliters of peripheral blood was collected in EDTA tubes. CDR3-region Arm-PCR and iRepertoire HTBI primers produced the TCR beta libraries. TCRdb independently ran MiXCR on the multiplex PCR reads; one entry per CDR3 protein. The sample holds about 470,000 distinct CDR3 sequences, less than 25% seen once.

The clonotype was recovered from a female donor with Graves disease. This chain links TRBV28 with TRBJ2-1; 9 bases line up with TRBD1. The sample was peripheral blood mononuclear cells (PBMCs), taken when the disease was refractory, from a patient treated with antithyroid drugs. The CDR3 spells CASSLSGQGYNEQFF. The CDR3 nucleotides are TGTGCCAGCAGTTTATCTGGACAGGGGTACAATGAGCAGTTCTTC.